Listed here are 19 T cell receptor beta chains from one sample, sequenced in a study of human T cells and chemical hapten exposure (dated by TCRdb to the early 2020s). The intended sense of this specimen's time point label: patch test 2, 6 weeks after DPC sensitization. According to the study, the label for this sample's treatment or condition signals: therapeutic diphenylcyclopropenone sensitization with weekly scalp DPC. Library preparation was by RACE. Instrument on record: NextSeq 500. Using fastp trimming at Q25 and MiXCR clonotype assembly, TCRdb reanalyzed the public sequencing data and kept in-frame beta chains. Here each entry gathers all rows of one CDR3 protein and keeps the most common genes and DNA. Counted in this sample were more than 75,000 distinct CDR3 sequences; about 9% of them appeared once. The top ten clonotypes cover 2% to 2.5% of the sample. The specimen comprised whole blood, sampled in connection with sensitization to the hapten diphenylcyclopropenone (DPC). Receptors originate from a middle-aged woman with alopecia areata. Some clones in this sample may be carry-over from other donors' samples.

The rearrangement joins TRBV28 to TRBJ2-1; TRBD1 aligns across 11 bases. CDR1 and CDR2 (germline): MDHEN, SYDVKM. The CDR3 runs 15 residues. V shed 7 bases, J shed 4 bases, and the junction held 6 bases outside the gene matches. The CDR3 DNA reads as TGTGCCAGCACCCTGGGACAGGGGGGGTACAATGAGCAGTTCTTC. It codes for CASTLGQGGYNEQFF.

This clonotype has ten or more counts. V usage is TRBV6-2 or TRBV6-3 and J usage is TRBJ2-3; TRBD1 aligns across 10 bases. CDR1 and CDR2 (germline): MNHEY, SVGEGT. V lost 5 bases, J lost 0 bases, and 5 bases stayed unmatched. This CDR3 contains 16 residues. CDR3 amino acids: CASSDRDRGSTDTQYF. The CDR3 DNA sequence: TGTGCCAGCAGTGACCGGGACAGGGGTAGCACAGATACGCAGTATTTT.

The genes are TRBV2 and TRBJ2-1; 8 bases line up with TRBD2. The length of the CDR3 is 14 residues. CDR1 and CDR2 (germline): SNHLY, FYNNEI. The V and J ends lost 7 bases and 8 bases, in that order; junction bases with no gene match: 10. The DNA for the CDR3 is TGTGCCAGCACCGGGGGGAGCGGGAGTTATGAGCAGTTCTTC. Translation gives CASTGGSGSYEQFF.

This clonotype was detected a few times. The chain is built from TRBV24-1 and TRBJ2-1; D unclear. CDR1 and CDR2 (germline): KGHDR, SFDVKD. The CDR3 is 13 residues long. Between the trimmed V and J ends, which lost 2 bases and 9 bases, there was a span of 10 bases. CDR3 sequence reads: CATSDSAISEQFF. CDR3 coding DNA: TGTGCCACCAGTGATTCAGCTATCAGTGAGCAGTTCTTC.

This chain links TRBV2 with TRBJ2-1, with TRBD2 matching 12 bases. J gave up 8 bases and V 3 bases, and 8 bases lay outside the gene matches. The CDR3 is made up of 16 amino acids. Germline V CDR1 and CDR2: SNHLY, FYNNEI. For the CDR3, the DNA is TGTGCCAGCAGTGAGGACCTAGCGGGAGGGTTGGATGAGCAGTTCTTC. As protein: CASSEDLAGGLDEQFF.

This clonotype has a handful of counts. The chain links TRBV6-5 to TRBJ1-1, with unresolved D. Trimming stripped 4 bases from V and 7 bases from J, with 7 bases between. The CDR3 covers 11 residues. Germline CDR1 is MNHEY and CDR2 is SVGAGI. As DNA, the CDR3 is TGTGCCAGCAGTTCCTACAGTGAAGCTTTCTTT. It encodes CASSSYSEAFF.

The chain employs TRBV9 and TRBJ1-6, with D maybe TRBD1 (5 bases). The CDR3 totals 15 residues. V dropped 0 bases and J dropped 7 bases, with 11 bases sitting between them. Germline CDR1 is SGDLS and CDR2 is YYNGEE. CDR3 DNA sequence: TGTGCCAGCAGCGTAGACGCGGGGGGGAATTCACCCCTCCACTTT. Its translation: CASSVDAGGNSPLHF.

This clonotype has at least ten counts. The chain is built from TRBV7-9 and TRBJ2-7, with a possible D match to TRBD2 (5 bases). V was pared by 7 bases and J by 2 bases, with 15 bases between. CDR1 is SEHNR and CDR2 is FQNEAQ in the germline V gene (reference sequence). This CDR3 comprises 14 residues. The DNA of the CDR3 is TGTGCCAGCACCTCTGCGTGGCGGGCCTACGAGCAGTACTTC. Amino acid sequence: CASTSAWRAYEQYF.

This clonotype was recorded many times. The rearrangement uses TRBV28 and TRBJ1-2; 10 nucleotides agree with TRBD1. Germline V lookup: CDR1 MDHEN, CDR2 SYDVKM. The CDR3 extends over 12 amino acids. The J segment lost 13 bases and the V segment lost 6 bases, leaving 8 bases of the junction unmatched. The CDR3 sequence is CASRGTGDQGTF. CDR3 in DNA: TGTGCCAGCAGAGGGACAGGGGATCAAGGCACCTTC.

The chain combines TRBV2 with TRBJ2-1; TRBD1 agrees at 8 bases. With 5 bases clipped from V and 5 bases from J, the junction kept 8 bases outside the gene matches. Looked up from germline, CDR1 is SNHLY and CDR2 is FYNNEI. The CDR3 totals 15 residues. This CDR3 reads CASSSDRASNNEQFF. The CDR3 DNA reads TGTGCCAGCAGTTCGGACAGGGCTTCCAACAATGAGCAGTTCTTC.

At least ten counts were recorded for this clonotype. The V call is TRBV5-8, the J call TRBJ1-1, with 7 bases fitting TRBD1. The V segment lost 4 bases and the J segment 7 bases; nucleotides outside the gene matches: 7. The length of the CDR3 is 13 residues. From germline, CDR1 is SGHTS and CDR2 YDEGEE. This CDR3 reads CASSLRGISEAFF. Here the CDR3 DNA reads TGTGCCAGCAGCCTCAGGGGGATCAGTGAAGCTTTCTTT. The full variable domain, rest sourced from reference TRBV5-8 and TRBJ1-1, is EAGVTQSPTHLIKTRGQQATLRCSPISGHTSVYWYQQALGLGLQFLLWYDEGEERNRGNFPPRFSGRQFPNYSSELNVNALELEDSALYLCASSLRGISEAFFGQGTRLTVV.

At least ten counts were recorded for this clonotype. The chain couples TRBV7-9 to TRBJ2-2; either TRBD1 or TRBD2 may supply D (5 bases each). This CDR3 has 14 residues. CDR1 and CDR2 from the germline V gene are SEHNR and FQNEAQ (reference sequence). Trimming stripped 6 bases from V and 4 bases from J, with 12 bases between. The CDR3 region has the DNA TGTGCCAGCAGACCGGGGCGGTTCACCGGGGAGCTGTTTTTT. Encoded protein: CASRPGRFTGELFF.

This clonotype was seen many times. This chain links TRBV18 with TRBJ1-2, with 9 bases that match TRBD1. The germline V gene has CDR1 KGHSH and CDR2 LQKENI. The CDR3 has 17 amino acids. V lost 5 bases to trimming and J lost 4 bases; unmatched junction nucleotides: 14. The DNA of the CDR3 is TGTGCCAGCTCATCGCTAACTCGGACAGGGGTGGCCTATGGCTACACCTTC. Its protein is CASSSLTRTGVAYGYTF.

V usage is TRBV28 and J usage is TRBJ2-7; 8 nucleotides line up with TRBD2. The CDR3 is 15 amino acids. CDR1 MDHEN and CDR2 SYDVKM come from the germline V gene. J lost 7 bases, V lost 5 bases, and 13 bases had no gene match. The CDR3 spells CASSTPSGGGLEQYF. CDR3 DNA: TGTGCCAGCAGTACGCCCTCGGGGGGGGGCCTGGAGCAGTACTTC.

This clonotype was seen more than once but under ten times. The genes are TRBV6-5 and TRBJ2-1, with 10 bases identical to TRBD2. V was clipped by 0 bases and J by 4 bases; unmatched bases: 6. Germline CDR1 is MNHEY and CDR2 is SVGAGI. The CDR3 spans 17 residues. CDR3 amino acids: CASSYSAGLARYNEQFF. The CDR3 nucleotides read TGTGCCAGCAGTTACTCGGCGGGACTAGCGAGATACAATGAGCAGTTCTTC.

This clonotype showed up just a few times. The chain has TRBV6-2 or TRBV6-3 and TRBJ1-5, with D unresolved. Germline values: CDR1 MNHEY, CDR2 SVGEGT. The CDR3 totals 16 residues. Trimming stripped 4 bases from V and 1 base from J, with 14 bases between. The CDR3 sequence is CASSSTWRSSNQPQHF. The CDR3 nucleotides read TGTGCCAGCAGTTCGACATGGCGGTCAAGCAATCAGCCCCAGCATTTT.

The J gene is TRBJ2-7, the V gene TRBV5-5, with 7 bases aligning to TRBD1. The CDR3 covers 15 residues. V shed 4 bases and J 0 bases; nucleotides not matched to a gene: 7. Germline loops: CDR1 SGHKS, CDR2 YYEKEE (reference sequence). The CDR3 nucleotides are TGTGCCAGCAGCGAATCGACAGGGAGCTCCTACGAGCAGTACTTC. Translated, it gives CASSESTGSSYEQYF.

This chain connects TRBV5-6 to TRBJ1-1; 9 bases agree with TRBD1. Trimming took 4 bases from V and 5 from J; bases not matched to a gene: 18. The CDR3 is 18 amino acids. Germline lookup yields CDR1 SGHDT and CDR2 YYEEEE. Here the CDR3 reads CASSVWGTNRGRKTEAFF. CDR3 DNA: TGTGCCAGCAGCGTGTGGGGAACTAACAGGGGGCGAAAGACTGAAGCTTTCTTT.

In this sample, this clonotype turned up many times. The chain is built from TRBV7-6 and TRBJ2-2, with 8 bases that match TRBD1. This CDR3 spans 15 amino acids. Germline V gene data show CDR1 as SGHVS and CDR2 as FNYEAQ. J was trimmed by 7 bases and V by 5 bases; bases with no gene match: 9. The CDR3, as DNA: TGTGCCAGCAGCCCCGGACAGGGTGCAATCGGGGAGCTGTTTTTT. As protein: CASSPGQGAIGELFF.